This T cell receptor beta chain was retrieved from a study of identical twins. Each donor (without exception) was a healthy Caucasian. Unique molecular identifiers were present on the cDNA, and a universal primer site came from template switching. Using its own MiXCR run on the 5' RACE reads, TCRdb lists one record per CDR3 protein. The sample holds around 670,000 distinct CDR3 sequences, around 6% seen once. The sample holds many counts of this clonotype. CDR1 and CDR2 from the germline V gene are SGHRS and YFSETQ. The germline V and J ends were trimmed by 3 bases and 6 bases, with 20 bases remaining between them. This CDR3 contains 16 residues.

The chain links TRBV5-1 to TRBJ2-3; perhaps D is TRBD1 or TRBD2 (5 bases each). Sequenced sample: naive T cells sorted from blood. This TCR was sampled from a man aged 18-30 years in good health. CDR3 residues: CASSSTGTQTWDTQYF. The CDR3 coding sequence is TGCGCCAGCAGCTCAACCGGGACCCAGACCTGGGATACGCAGTATTTT.